Included here is one T cell receptor (beta chain) sequence, with context. Its antigen specificity is not known. From its cysteine to its phenylalanine, the CDR3 spans 16 amino acids. Of the read, only the CDR3 DNA is kept; its 48 bases are in frame from base 1. Based on the germline V gene (reference sequence), the CDR1 and CDR2 sequences are SEHNR and FQNEAQ. Trimming accounts for 5 bases at V and 5 bases at J, while the number of junction bases matched to no gene is 13. This record belongs to a study of cytomegalovirus exposure and HLA in healthy donors listed by TCRdb under 2017. For the wider study: According to an earlier analysis of several hundred of the donors, some 180 million T cells yielded 117 million unique TCR beta sequences and about 300 Gb of sequence data. An early release that covered roughly 600 HLA-typed donors contained approximately 300 gigabases of sequencing data and tens of millions of unique TCR sequences. Of the roughly 410 genotyped donors, 65% to 90% were placed in the genetic ancestry cluster associated with self-reported Caucasian donors. The study aimed to test whether cataloging public T cell receptors could reveal signatures of past pathogen exposure. Using immunosequencing, the study profiled T cell repertoires from about 620 subjects and related those repertoires to cytomegalovirus serostatus. Besides the first cohort of under 700 subjects, a separate validation cohort made up of 120 different subjects was used. The study combined high-throughput TCR immunosequencing, statistical association of individual TCRs with disease status, and machine learning to predict cytomegalovirus infection status. To study patterns of TCR occurrence, a later analysis re-analyzed previously published TCR beta repertoires from under 750 donors and added high-resolution HLA genotyping. Rather than using new phenotypic data, the later analysis identified candidate immune exposures from TCR beta sequences and from how often those sequences occurred across donors. An earlier analysis of approximately 580 of the donors used high-throughput TCR beta sequencing to judge whether each TCR beta V gene segment behaved as functional or pseudogenic. Donor age, sex, ethnicity and CMV serostatus were collected together with the repertoire data. In a later genetic analysis, genome-wide SNP genotypes for about three fifths of the roughly 670 donors were used, and that subset was treated as a discovery cohort. Every discovery cohort repertoire had been produced on one sequencing platform. HLA typing covered class I and class II loci at four-digit resolution. Typing coverage varied by locus: roughly 629-640 donors for A, B, C, DRB1 and DQB1; approximately 560 for DQA1; about 600 for DPA1; roughly 450 for DPB1. Roughly five DR-DQ haplotypes were handled as single units for association and clustering because linkage in the cohort was strong. Across 398 genotyped donors of the cohort, an average of approximately 240,000 unique TCR beta nucleotide sequences per donor were sequenced, and approximately 17% of those sequences were non-productive.

In total, 666 healthy bone marrow donors made up the cohort. At the time of sampling, all cohort members were nominally healthy, though unrecorded immune exposures were likely present. The donor tested CMV seronegative and was one of the 352 seronegative cohort members. A peripheral blood sample was provided by each donor, and peripheral blood mononuclear cells were used for TCR beta sequencing. The Qiagen DNeasy Blood Extraction Kit was used to extract genomic DNA from the blood cell samples. The library came from the immunoSEQ multiplex PCR assay. For the multiplex PCR, a mixture combining 60 forward primers for TCR Vbeta segments and 13 reverse primers for TCR Jbeta segments was used. Amplification of the CDR3 region of rearranged TCR beta genes was performed with a multiplex PCR assay on genomic DNA. The amplified TCR beta libraries were sequenced on the Illumina HiSeq System as 87-base-pair reads. Turning to the authors' computational methods: A later analysis tallied around 82 million unique TCR beta chains across the 610 or so repertoires, and some 10 million of those chains were shared by two or more donors. Raw reads were error-corrected and collapsed into unique sequences with a nearest-neighbor algorithm that merged closely related sequences to remove PCR and sequencing errors. Alignment of CDR3 sequences to IMGT reference sequences was used to assign V, D and J gene segments. For a sequence to be retained, a match of at least six nucleotides was required to both a V gene segment and a J gene segment. A rearrangement counted as productive if the CDR3 had no stop codons and remained in frame with V and J, and every other rearrangement counted as non-productive. Following IMGT convention, CDR3 was defined as the stretch from the second conserved V-encoded cysteine to the conserved J-encoded phenylalanine. In an earlier analysis of around 570 of the donors, sequences lacking an unambiguous match to a single V gene segment were excluded. An earlier analysis of several hundred of the donors classified V segments as functional when productive rearrangements were above 56.7% and as segregating when the standard deviation between donors was above 5%. A statistical classification framework was built for diagnosing cytomegalovirus status from the catalog of TCR beta chain sequences. In a later analysis, V and J genes were assigned by comparing TCR nucleotide sequences against IMGT/GENE-DB human TR gene sequences. In a later analysis, CDR3 sequences and most-parsimonious VDJ recombination scenarios were assigned using the TCRdist pipeline. A later analysis defined each TCR beta chain by its CDR3 amino acid sequence plus V-gene family, and excluded reads lacking a unique V-gene family. In a later analysis, around 650 highly shared, low-generation-probability nucleotide sequences were removed to address suspected cross-contamination and a sequencing artifact. In a later analysis, a clonal expansion index for each public chain was calculated from normalized within-repertoire ranks of inferred template counts. In a later analysis, generation probabilities were computed using a VDJ recombination model fitted to out-of-frame rearrangements, and the results were checked against IGoR. In a later analysis, hypergeometric tests were used to score TCR-TCR, TCR-HLA and TCR-CMV co-occurrence, with a repertoire-size bias correction applied to TCR pairs. To estimate false discovery rates, a later analysis permuted the HLA or CMV assignments 20 times. In a later analysis, co-occurring TCRs were grouped using DBSCAN, with TCRdist sequence similarity added in when clustering inside HLA-allele-positive subsets. For co-occurrence clustering, repertoires with fewer than 30,000 or more than 120,000 public chains were excluded, along with five repertoires with anomalous nucleotide sharing. The immuneACCESS repertoire file appears here via TCRdb, limited to in-frame rearrangements. These files lack a portion of the clones; in checked studies, under half of the deficit traces to unresolved V genes, and the cause of the others is not known. V and J calls plus clone size are reproduced from that table; the DNA served to infer D and trimming. The data table for this sample lists about 130,000 clones. The ten largest clonotypes hold 2.5% to 3% of the sample.

The investigation overall reported the following: Only TCR beta chains were sequenced in this cohort, and the absence of alpha or paired-chain data limited detectable features. In a later analysis, the rate of TCR association differed among HLA loci, with DRB1 alleles having the most associated TCRs and HLA-C alleles having the fewest. An association between a missense DCLRE1C variant and V-gene and J-gene trimming of TCR beta chains was found in a later genetic analysis and replicated in an independent cohort. In a later analysis, 16,951 TCR beta sequences were associated with specific HLA alleles at a false discovery rate of 0.05. For the cohort, immune exposure information was limited to CMV serostatus. A few of the identified cytomegalovirus-associated TCR beta chains were confirmed in vitro to be specific for cytomegalovirus antigens. HLA typing was unavailable for some donors at each locus, so association tests used only the typed subset. A later analysis found that most CMV-associated TCR beta chains appeared HLA-restricted, with HLA associations seemingly driven largely by CMV exposure. Most TCR sequences were observed very rarely across donors, whereas some public TCRs were present in many individuals. Linkage disequilibrium might explain the correlated functional status among segregating V segments, but an unknown experimental factor could not be excluded. In the study, some 160 TCR beta chains were listed as associated with cytomegalovirus. A cluster of highly shared sequence variants was judged likely to represent a technical artifact of the sequencing pipeline. Cytomegalovirus status was reported to be diagnosed by the classifier with high specificity and sensitivity in both the original and validation cohorts. A later analysis found that HLA-associated TCR beta chains were more clonally expanded and had lower generation probabilities than equally common non-associated chains. The earlier analysis of approximately 590 of the donors excluded 15 to 20 rarely observed V segments, including chromosome 9 orphons, because counts were too low. Strong co-occurrence of HLA alleles, especially DR and DQ, made assigning TCR associations to individual alleles difficult. It was suggested by the authors that the approach could potentially be generalized to other disease states and immunological phenotypes. A further reported finding was that TCR beta sequences accurately predicted the HLA-A and HLA-B alleles for most subjects in the first cohort. The presence/absence analyses assumed that sequencing depth was roughly uniform across donors, and that assumption may not be true. A later genetic analysis reported fewer N-insertions in productive TCRs among donors in an Asian-associated ancestry cluster than the roughly 650-donor mean. In an earlier analysis of 587 of the donors, most TCR beta V segments appeared in productive rearrangements about 87% or about 30% of the time, broadly matching IMGT annotations. A later analysis reported that several top co-occurrence clusters appeared linked to parvovirus B19, influenza, CMV and Epstein-Barr virus. The 87-base-pair reads could not distinguish some IMGT-functional V segments, including TRBV6-2 and TRBV6-3, so those segments were excluded.

Sequenced: PBMCs. This clonotype originated in a man under 40 in good health and CMV-seronegative. The chain links TRBV7-9 with TRBJ1-2; TRBD1 fits 8 bases in the junction. The nucleotide sequence reads TGTGCCAGCAGCCCACTGCGGGACAGGCCGACGTATGGCTACACCTTC. Its amino acids are CASSPLRDRPTYGYTF.